Shown below are 32 T cell receptor beta chains from a single sample sequenced in a study of cytomegalovirus exposure and HLA in healthy donors. Profiled with immunoSEQ multiplex PCR; TCRdb holds only in-frame clones, not every one. The sample has 130,000 or so clones, roughly 90% seen once; the top ten hold 3% to 3.5%. The sample consisted of PBMCs. All receptors derive from a man aged 25-40 years in good health and CMV-seronegative.

J is TRBJ2-3 and V is TRBV2; the match to TRBD1 covers 8 bases. Germline V CDR1 and CDR2: SNHLY, FYNNEI. The CDR3 totals 15 residues. J was trimmed by 5 bases and V by 4 bases; bases with no gene match: 8. This CDR3 is CASSVRQGALDTQYF. In DNA form, the CDR3 reads TGTGCCAGCAGTGTCCGGCAGGGGGCGTTAGATACGCAGTATTTT.

The J gene is TRBJ2-7, the V gene TRBV5-1; 9 bases are shared with TRBD1. The CDR3 contains 16 residues. V shed 7 bases, J shed 1 base, and the junction held 12 bases outside the gene matches. The germline CDR1 and CDR2 sequences are SGHRS and YFSETQ. For the CDR3, the DNA is TGCGCCAGCGACCCAACCGGGACAGGGATTTCCTACGAGCAGTACTTC. This encodes CASDPTGTGISYEQYF.

This rearrangement joins TRBV6-1 to TRBJ1-6; D remains ambiguous. Trimming cost V 4 bases and J 0 bases, with 4 bases left between them. Germline V gene sequence: CDR1 MNHNS, CDR2 SASEGT. The CDR3 runs 14 residues. The CDR3 reads CASSGSSYNSPLHF. The DNA for the CDR3 is TGTGCCAGCAGTGGGAGCTCCTATAATTCACCCCTCCACTTT.

V usage is TRBV18 and J usage is TRBJ1-1; D unresolved. The CDR3 runs to 13 residues. V gave up 2 bases and J gave up 4 bases, with 8 bases separating them. From germline, CDR1 is KGHSH and CDR2 LQKENI. The CDR3 bases are TGTGCCAGCTCACCAGGGCCCGGCACTGAAGCTTTCTTT. Translated: CASSPGPGTEAFF.

The V gene is TRBV7-2, the J gene TRBJ1-5; D is uncertain. V lost 1 base and J lost 3, with 7 bases in between. The CDR3 covers 14 residues. CDR1 is SGHTA and CDR2 is FQGNSA in the germline V gene. Here the CDR3 reads CASSLGRNNQPQHF. The CDR3 DNA reads as TGTGCCAGCAGCTTAGGCAGGAACAATCAGCCCCAGCATTTT. The entire variable domain, with the rest obtained from reference TRBV7-2 and TRBJ1-5, is as follows: GAGVSQSPSNKVTEKGKDVELRCDPISGHTALYWYRQSLGQGLEFLIYFQGNSAPDKSGLPSDRFSAERTGGSVSTLTIQRTQQEDSAVYLCASSLGRNNQPQHFGDGTRLSIL.

The chain links TRBV7-8 to TRBJ1-6; 8 bases map to TRBD1. With 5 bases clipped from V and 6 bases from J, the junction kept 12 bases outside the gene matches. Germline V gene data show CDR1 as SGHVS and CDR2 as FQNEAQ. There are 17 residues in the CDR3. DNA for the CDR3: TGTGCCAGCAGCCCGGAAATCGGACAGGGATTTAATTCACCCCTCCACTTT. Protein sequence: CASSPEIGQGFNSPLHF.

In this sample, this clone turned up once. This chain connects TRBV27 to TRBJ1-6; TRBD1 is a possible D gene (6 bases). Germline-derived CDR1 and CDR2 are MNHEY and SMNVEV (reference sequence). This CDR3 comprises 14 residues. V lost 2 bases, J lost 6 bases, and 8 bases lay in between. CDR3 in amino acids: CASSLEGGNSPLHF. The DNA of the CDR3 is TGTGCCAGCAGTTTAGAAGGGGGTAATTCACCCCTCCACTTT.

This sequence joins TRBV5-6 and TRBJ2-7, with D possibly matching TRBD2 (5 bases). V gave up 2 bases and J gave up 7 bases, with 10 bases separating them. The CDR3 spans 12 residues. The germline V gene has CDR1 SGHDT and CDR2 YYEEEE. CDR3 residues: CASSFGGLEQYF. CDR3 DNA sequence: TGTGCCAGCAGCTTCGGCGGGTTGGAGCAGTACTTC.

The rearrangement uses TRBV19 and TRBJ1-5, with 7 positions matching TRBD1. CDR3 length equals 17 residues. Germline V gene lookup returns CDR1 LNHDA and CDR2 SQIVND (reference sequence). Trimming cost V 5 bases and J 7 bases; bases outside gene matches: 17. CDR3 DNA: TGTGCCAGTAGTGCCGCTCACGGGACAGAAATCGGACAGCCCCAGCATTTT. It specifies CASSAAHGTEIGQPQHF.

This clone was observed a single time. The rearrangement uses TRBV10-3 and TRBJ1-6; perhaps TRBD1 as D (5 bases). V was pared by 6 bases and J by 4 bases, with 25 bases between. Germline assignment: CDR1 ENHRY and CDR2 SYGVKD. The CDR3 runs 19 residues. The CDR3 DNA follows: TGTGCCATCAGAGCGGGAGGGACCGTTGAGGGGATATATAATTCACCCCTCCACTTT. Translated, it gives CAIRAGGTVEGIYNSPLHF.

The chain joins TRBV5-1 to TRBJ2-1; D possibly corresponds to TRBD2 (7 bases). V lost 1 base to trimming and J lost 3 bases, with 14 bases between them. Germline CDR1 SGHRS, CDR2 YFSETQ. CDR3 length: 16 amino acids. CDR3 in amino acids: CASSLSGRGLYNEQFF. The CDR3 DNA reads as TGCGCCAGCAGCTTGTCGGGGCGGGGGCTCTACAATGAGCAGTTCTTC. Combining the CDR3 with reference TRBV5-1 and TRBJ2-1 gives the whole variable domain KAGVTQTPRYLIKTRGQQVTLSCSPISGHRSVSWYQQTPGQGLQFLFEYFSETQRNKGNFPGRFSGRQFSNSRSEMNVSTLELGDSALYLCASSLSGRGLYNEQFFGPGTRLTVL.

This clone was seen once. The chain combines TRBV5-1 with TRBJ2-1; 9 bases fit TRBD2. The CDR3 loop spans 15 amino acids. J gave up 9 bases and V 5 bases, and 12 bases lay outside the gene matches. CDR1 and CDR2 (germline): SGHRS, YFSETQ. The CDR3 DNA reads TGCGCCAGCAGGGGCCTGGCGGGGGGGCCCGGTGAGCAGTTCTTC. It yields the protein CASRGLAGGPGEQFF.

This chain's CDR3 is CASSLGGPDTDTQYF. CDR3 nucleotide sequence: TGCGCCAGCAGCTTGGGGGGCCCGGACACAGATACGCAGTATTTT. J is TRBJ2-3 and V is TRBV5-1; D may be TRBD1 (5 bases). Germline CDR1 reads SGHRS; CDR2 reads YFSETQ. The CDR3 extends over 15 amino acids. V lost 0 bases, J lost 2 bases, and 10 bases lay in between.

CDR3 DNA sequence: TGTGCCAGCAGCCCGACCTGGACAGGGAGTTACGAGCAGTACTTC. It codes for CASSPTWTGSYEQYF. This rearrangement joins TRBV7-9 to TRBJ2-7; 8 bases match TRBD1. The CDR3 extends over 15 amino acids. CDR1 is SEHNR, CDR2 FQNEAQ, per germline (reference sequence). The junction had 10 bases not matched to a gene; V was cut back by 5 bases and J by 4 bases.

This chain's CDR3 is CASSDRDSGNTIYF. The CDR3 bases are TGTGCCAGCAGCGACCGGGACTCTGGAAACACCATATATTTT. This rearrangement joins TRBV13 to TRBJ1-3; no firm D call. The CDR3 extends over 14 amino acids. Germline loops: CDR1 PRHDT, CDR2 FYEKMQ (reference sequence). With 5 bases removed from V and 0 bases from J, the gap between germline ends came to 8 bases. The full variable domain, in which reference TRBV13 and TRBJ1-3 provide the parts outside the CDR3, is AAGVIQSPRHLIKEKRETATLKCYPIPRHDTVYWYQQGPGQDPQFLISFYEKMQSDKGSIPDRFSAQQFSDYHSELNMSSLELGDSALYFCASSDRDSGNTIYFGEGSWLTVV.

This chain connects TRBV4-1 to TRBJ2-7; the match to TRBD1 covers 10 bases. CDR1 MGHRA and CDR2 YSYEKL come from the germline V gene. J lost 7 bases, V lost 0 bases, and 9 bases had no gene match. The CDR3 length is 16 residues. Written as DNA, the CDR3 is TGCGCCAGCAGCCAAGAATGGGACAGGGGTCTCAAAGAGCAGTACTTC. It codes for CASSQEWDRGLKEQYF.

This sequence joins TRBV14 and TRBJ2-1; a weak D match, TRBD2 (5 bases). The germline V gene has CDR1 SGHDN and CDR2 FVKESK. The CDR3 length is 11 residues. The germline V and J ends were trimmed by 6 bases and 12 bases, with 12 bases remaining between them. CDR3 sequence (DNA): TGTGCCAGCAGGCCCACAAGCGGGCAGTTCTTC. It codes for CASRPTSGQFF.

This chain connects TRBV4-2 to TRBJ1-6; D ambiguous. Trimming left V 0 bases short and J 9 bases short, with 15 bases between. The CDR3 is 16 residues long. Germline V gene sequence: CDR1 LGHNA, CDR2 YNFKEQ. CDR3 protein: CASSQDPGGMSSPLHF. In nucleotides, the CDR3 is TGTGCCAGCAGCCAAGATCCGGGCGGGATGAGTTCACCCCTCCACTTT.

This clone has more than one count but fewer than ten. The V gene is TRBV6-5, the J gene TRBJ2-5; TRBD1 aligns across 8 bases. V dropped 6 bases and J dropped 2; count of bases not matched to a gene: 2. The CDR3 runs 13 residues. Germline-derived CDR1 and CDR2 are MNHEY and SVGAGI. CDR3 protein: CASRQGAQETQYF. The CDR3 DNA is TGTGCCAGCAGGCAGGGGGCGCAAGAGACCCAGTACTTC.

This rearrangement joins TRBV6-1 to TRBJ2-2, with D perhaps matching TRBD2 (6 bases). Germline V gene sequence: CDR1 MNHNS, CDR2 SASEGT. Trimming removed 10 bases from V and 1 base from J, with 16 bases in between. This CDR3 has 15 amino acids. The CDR3 DNA is TGTGCCACCCGATTCGGGGGTGGGAACACCGGGGAGCTGTTTTTT. As protein: CATRFGGGNTGELFF.

Written as DNA, the CDR3 is TGTGCCAACCGGGACAGTAACACTGAAGCTTTCTTT. Protein product: CANRDSNTEAFF. The chain uses TRBV2 and TRBJ1-1, with TRBD1 matching 7 bases. From germline, CDR1 is SNHLY and CDR2 FYNNEI. This CDR3 is 12 amino acids long. With V trimmed by 10 bases and J by 2 bases, 4 bases remained unmatched.

This clone is a singleton in its sample. The chain uses TRBV18 and TRBJ2-5, with a possible D match to TRBD1 (5 bases). The length of the CDR3 is 15 residues. Germline V gives CDR1 KGHSH, CDR2 LQKENI. V lost 6 bases, J lost 1 base, and 15 bases lay in between. CDR3 sequence (DNA): TGTGCCAGCTCGCAGAGACAGCCGATCCAAGAGACCCAGTACTTC. The encoded protein is CASSQRQPIQETQYF.

The J gene is TRBJ1-1, the V gene TRBV28; D ambiguous. Germline lookup yields CDR1 MDHEN and CDR2 SYDVKM. Deletions cut 3 bases from V and 2 bases from J, with 19 bases between. There are 17 residues in the CDR3. CDR3 sequence: CASSFPEQLMVNTEAFF. In nucleotides, the CDR3 is TGTGCCAGCAGTTTCCCGGAGCAGTTAATGGTTAACACTGAAGCTTTCTTT.

This sequence joins TRBV6-5 and TRBJ1-6, with D uncertain. V was clipped by 2 bases and J by 11 bases, with 13 bases between them. The CDR3 is 14 amino acids. Per the germline V gene, CDR1 is MNHEY and CDR2 is SVGAGI. The CDR3 nucleotides read TGTGCCAGCAGTTACGATAACAAGATTCCACCCCTCCACTTT. Protein sequence: CASSYDNKIPPLHF.

The chain links TRBV9 to TRBJ2-3, with TRBD1 matching 9 bases. This CDR3 contains 14 residues. Germline trimming cut 6 bases from V and 3 bases from J; bases unmatched to any gene: 5. Germline V gene lookup returns CDR1 SGDLS and CDR2 YYNGEE. CDR3 protein: CASKPGQGTDTQYF. The CDR3, as DNA: TGTGCCAGCAAGCCGGGACAGGGTACAGATACGCAGTATTTT.

The rearrangement joins TRBV5-1 to TRBJ2-7, with D possibly being TRBD1 (6 bases). This CDR3 is 14 amino acids long. Trimming shortened V by 3 bases and J by 6 bases, and 16 bases separated the two germline ends. The germline V gene encodes CDR1 SGHRS and CDR2 YFSETQ. Here the CDR3 reads CASSWQTGLAEQYF. Written as DNA, the CDR3 is TGCGCCAGCAGCTGGCAGACAGGTCTAGCCGAGCAGTACTTC.

V gene TRBV27 combines with J gene TRBJ2-1; maybe TRBD2 (6 bases). V was pared by 6 bases and J by 6 bases, with 12 bases between. Germline CDR1 MNHEY, CDR2 SMNVEV (reference sequence). The CDR3 consists of 13 residues. This chain's CDR3 is CASSPEGANEQFF. CDR3 sequence (DNA): TGTGCCAGCAGCCCGGAGGGCGCCAATGAGCAGTTCTTC.

This clone was detected a few times. V gene TRBV18 combines with J gene TRBJ1-5, with 7 bases identical to TRBD1. Germline lookup yields CDR1 KGHSH and CDR2 LQKENI. The CDR3 runs 13 residues. J lost 6 bases, V lost 2 bases, and 1 base had no gene match. The CDR3 loop reads CASSPDRVQPQHF. The CDR3 coding sequence is TGTGCCAGCTCACCAGACAGGGTTCAGCCCCAGCATTTT.

The rearrangement links TRBV2 to TRBJ2-4, with D maybe TRBD1 (6 bases). The germline V and J ends were trimmed by 3 bases and 7 bases, with 13 bases remaining between them. Germline-derived CDR1 and CDR2 are SNHLY and FYNNEI. The CDR3 covers 14 residues. CDR3 DNA sequence: TGTGCCAGCAGTGATTTTAGTCAGGGGAACATTCAGTACTTC. This encodes CASSDFSQGNIQYF.

The chain joins TRBV29-1 to TRBJ1-2; TRBD1 matches at 7 bases. From germline, CDR1 is SQVTM and CDR2 ANQGSEA. The CDR3 covers 13 residues. J gave up 2 bases and V 8 bases, and 8 bases lay outside the gene matches. CDR3 in amino acids: CSTKSTGNYGYTF. DNA for the CDR3: TGCAGCACAAAATCGACAGGGAACTATGGCTACACCTTC.

A single count supports this clone. This CDR3 reads CASSTTGGGGNTIYF. In DNA form, the CDR3 reads TGTGCCAGCAGTACTACAGGGGGTGGGGGAAACACCATATATTTT. The chain couples TRBV6-5 to TRBJ1-3; 8 positions match TRBD1. CDR3 length: 15 residues. Germline V gene lookup returns CDR1 MNHEY and CDR2 SVGAGI. The ends lost 5 bases at V and 4 bases at J; junction bases unmatched: 7.

This clone was seen a single time. Compared with germline, one end of the junction differs, possibly owing to a read error. The chain is built from TRBV19 and TRBJ2-3, with a possible D match to TRBD1 (6 bases). Germline assignment: CDR1 LNHDA and CDR2 SQIVND (reference sequence). The CDR3 spans 14 residues. CDR3 DNA: TGTGCCAGTAGTCCGGCCAGGGACACAGGTACGCAGTATTTT. Amino acid sequence: CASSPARDTGTQYF. Looking up the rest from reference TRBV19 and TRBJ2-3 gives the full variable domain: DGGITQSPKYLFRKEGQNVTLSCEQNLNHDAMYWYRQDPGQGLRLIYYSQIVNDFQKGDIAEGYSVSREKKESFPLTVTSAQKNPTAFYLCASSPARDTGTQYFGPGTRLTVL.